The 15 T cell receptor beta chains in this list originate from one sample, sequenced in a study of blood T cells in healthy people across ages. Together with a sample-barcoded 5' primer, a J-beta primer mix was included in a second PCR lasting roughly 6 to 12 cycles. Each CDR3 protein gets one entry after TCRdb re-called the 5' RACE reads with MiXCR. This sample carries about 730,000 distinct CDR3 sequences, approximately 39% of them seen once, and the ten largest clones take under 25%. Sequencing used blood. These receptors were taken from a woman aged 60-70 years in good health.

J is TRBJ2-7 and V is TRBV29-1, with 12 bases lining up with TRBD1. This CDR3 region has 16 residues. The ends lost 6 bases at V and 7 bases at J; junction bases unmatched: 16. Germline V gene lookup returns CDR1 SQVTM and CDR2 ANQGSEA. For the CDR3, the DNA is TGCAGCGTAGCCCCTAGGGGGACAGGGGGCAACAATGAGCAGTACTTC. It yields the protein CSVAPRGTGGNNEQYF.

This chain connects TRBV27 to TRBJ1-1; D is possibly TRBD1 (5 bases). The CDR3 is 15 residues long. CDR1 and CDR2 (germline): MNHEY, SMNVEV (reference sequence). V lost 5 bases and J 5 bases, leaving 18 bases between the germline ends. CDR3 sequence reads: CASSPRDPPGTEAFF. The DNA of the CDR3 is TGTGCCAGCAGTCCCCGCGACCCCCCAGGGACTGAAGCTTTCTTT.

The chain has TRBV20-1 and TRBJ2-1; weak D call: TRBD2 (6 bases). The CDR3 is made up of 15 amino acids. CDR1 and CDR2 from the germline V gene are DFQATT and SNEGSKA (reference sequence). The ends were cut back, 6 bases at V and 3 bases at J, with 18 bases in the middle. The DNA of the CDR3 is TGCAGTGCGCAGAATCTTCTAGCGAACTACAATGAGCAGTTCTTC. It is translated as CSAQNLLANYNEQFF.

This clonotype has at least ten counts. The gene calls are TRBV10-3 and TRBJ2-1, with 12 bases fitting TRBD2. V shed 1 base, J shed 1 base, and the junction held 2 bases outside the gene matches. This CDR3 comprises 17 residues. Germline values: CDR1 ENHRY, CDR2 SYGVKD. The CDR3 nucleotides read TGTGCCATCAGTGAGTTTACTAGCGGGAGGTCCTACAATGAGCAGTTCTTC. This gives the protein CAISEFTSGRSYNEQFF.

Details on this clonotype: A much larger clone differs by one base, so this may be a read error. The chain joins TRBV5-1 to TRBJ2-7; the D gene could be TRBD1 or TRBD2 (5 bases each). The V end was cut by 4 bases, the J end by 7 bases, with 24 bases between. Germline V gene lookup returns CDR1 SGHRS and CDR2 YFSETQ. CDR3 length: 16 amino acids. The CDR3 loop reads CASSLSPGPNNNEQYF. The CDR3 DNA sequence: TGCGCCAGCAGCCTGTCACCGGGACCCAATAACAATGAGCAGTACTTC.

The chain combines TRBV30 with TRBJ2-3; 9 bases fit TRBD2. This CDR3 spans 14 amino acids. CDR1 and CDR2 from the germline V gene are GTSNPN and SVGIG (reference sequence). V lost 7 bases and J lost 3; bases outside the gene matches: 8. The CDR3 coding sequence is TGTGCCTTCACACCCAGCGGGGGGACAGATACGCAGTATTTT. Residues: CAFTPSGGTDTQYF.

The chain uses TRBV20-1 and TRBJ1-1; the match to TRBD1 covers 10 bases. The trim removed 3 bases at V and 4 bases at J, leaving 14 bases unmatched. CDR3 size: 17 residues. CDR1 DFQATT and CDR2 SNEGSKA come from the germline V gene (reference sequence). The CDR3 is CSASSDRGRFRSTEAFF. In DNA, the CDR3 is TGCAGTGCTAGTAGTGACAGGGGGCGATTTAGGAGCACTGAAGCTTTCTTT.

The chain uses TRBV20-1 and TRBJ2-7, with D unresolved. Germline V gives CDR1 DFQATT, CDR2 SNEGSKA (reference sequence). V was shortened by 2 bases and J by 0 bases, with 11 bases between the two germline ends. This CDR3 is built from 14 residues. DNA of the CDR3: TGCAGTGCTAGATTACTGGGCCTCTCCTACGAGCAGTACTTC. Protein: CSARLLGLSYEQYF.

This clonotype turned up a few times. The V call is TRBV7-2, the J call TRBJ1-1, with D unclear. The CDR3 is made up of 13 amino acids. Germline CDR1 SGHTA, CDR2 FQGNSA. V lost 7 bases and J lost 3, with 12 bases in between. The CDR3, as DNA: TGTGCCAGCACCGAGATGGGAGACACTGAAGCTTTCTTT. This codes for CASTEMGDTEAFF. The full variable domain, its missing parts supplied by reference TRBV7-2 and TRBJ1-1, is GAGVSQSPSNKVTEKGKDVELRCDPISGHTALYWYRQSLGQGLEFLIYFQGNSAPDKSGLPSDRFSAERTGGSVSTLTIQRTQQEDSAVYLCASTEMGDTEAFFGQGTRLTVV.

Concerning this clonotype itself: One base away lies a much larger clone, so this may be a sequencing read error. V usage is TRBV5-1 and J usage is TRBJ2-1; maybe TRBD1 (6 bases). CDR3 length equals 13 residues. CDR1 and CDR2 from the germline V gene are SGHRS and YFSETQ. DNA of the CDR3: TGCGCCAGCAGCTTGGTTGGGGGCAATGGGCAGTTCTTC. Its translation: CASSLVGGNGQFF. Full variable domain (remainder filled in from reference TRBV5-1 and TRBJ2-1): KAGVTQTPRYLIKTRGQQVTLSCSPISGHRSVSWYQQTPGQGLQFLFEYFSETQRNKGNFPGRFSGRQFSNSRSEMNVSTLELGDSALYLCASSLVGGNGQFFGPGTRLTVL.

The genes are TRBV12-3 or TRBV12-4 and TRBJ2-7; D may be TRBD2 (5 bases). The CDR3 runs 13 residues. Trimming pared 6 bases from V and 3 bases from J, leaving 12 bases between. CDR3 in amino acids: CASRRALSYEQYF. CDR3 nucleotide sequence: TGTGCCAGCAGGAGGGCCTTGAGCTACGAGCAGTACTTC.

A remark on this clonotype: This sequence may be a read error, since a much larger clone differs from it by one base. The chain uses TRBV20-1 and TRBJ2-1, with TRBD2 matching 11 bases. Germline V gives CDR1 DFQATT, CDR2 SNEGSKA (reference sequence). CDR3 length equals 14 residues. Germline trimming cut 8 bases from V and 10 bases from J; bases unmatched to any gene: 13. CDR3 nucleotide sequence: TGCAGTTCTACCACGGGACTAGCGGCCTACGAGCAGTTCTTC. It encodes CSSTTGLAAYEQFF.

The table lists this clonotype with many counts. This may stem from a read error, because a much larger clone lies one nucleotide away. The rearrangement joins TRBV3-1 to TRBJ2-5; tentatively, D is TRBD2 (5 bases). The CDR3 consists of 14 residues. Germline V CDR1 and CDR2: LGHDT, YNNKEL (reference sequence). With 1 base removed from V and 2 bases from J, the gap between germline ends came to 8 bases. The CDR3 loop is CASSQGGQQETQYF. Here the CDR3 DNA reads TGTGCCAGCAGCCAAGGCGGGCAGCAAGAGACCCAGTACTTC.

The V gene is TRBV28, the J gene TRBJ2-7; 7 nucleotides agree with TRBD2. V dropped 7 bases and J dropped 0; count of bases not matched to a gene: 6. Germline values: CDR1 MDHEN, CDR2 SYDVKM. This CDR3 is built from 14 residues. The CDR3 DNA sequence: TGTGCCAGCACCCCAGCGGGACGCTCCTACGAGCAGTACTTC. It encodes CASTPAGRSYEQYF.

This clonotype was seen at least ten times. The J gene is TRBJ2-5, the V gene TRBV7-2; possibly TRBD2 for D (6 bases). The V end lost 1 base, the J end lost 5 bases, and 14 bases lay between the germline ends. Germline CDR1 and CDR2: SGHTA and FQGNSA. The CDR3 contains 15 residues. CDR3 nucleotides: TGTGCCAGCAGCTTAGTCGGAGGGGATCGCGAGACCCAGTACTTC. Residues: CASSLVGGDRETQYF.